A single count supports the clone carrying this TCR beta chain. Its antigen is not known. Sequencing of the DNA from cultured CD4+ T cells was carried out with the Oncomine TCR Beta short-read assay. Each CDR3 protein gets one entry after TCRdb re-called the PCR reads with MiXCR. The sample yields under 20,000 distinct CDR3 sequences, 40% to 50% seen once. Treatment indicated: roughly nine-day PBMC culture with coronavirus spike peptide pools or control peptides (ViraFEST assay). The ViraFEST method relied on peptide pools to expand antigen-specific T cells, followed by TCR sequencing. The record originates from a study of vaccination and CD4 T cells after COVID-19. Points from the study as a whole: Vaccine-specific clones in convalescent patients were spike mono-reactive in 304 of 307 cases.

The source material was CD4+ T cells from blood, cultured in vitro, sampled before SARS-CoV-2 vaccination. This TCR was sampled from a human donor who had recovered from COVID-19.

CDR3 DNA sequence: TGCAGTGCTAGAGATCTTTCAGATAGCGGAGACAATGAGCAGTTCTTC. It translates to CSARDLSDSGDNEQFF. V gene TRBV20-1 combines with J gene TRBJ2-1, with D possibly TRBD2 on 6 matching bases. Germline assignment: CDR1 DFQATT and CDR2 SNEGSKA (reference sequence). The length of the CDR3 is 16 residues. Trimming stripped 0 bases from V and 5 bases from J, with 17 bases between.